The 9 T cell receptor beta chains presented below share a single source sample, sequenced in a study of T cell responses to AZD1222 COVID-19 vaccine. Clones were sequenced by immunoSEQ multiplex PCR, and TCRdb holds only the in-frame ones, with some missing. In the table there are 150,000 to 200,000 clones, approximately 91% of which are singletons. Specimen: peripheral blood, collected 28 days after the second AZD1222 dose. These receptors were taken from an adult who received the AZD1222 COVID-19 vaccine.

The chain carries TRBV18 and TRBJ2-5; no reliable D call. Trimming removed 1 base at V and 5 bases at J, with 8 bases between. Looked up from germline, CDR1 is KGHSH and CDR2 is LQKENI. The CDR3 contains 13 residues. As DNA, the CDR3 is TGTGCCAGCTCACCACGAGGCAAGGAGACCCAGTACTTC. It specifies CASSPRGKETQYF.

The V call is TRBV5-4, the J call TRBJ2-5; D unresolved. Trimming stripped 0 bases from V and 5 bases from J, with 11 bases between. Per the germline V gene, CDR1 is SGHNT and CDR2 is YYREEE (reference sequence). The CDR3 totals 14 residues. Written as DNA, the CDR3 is TGTGCCAGCAGCTTGGCCGGTCGATGGGAGACCCAGTACTTC. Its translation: CASSLAGRWETQYF.

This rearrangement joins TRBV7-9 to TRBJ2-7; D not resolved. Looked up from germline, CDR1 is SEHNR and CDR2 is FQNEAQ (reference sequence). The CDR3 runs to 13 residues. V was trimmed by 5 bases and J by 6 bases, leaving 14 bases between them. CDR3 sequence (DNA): TGTGCCAGCAGCAGGCGTTCGGGTGTCGAGCAGTACTTC. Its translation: CASSRRSGVEQYF.

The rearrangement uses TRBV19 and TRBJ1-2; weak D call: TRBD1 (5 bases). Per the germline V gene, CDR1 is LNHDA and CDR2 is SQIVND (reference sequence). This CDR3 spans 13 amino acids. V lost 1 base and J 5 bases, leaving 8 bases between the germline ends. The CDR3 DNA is TGTGCCAGTAGTATAGCCAGGGTTTATGGCTACACCTTC. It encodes CASSIARVYGYTF.

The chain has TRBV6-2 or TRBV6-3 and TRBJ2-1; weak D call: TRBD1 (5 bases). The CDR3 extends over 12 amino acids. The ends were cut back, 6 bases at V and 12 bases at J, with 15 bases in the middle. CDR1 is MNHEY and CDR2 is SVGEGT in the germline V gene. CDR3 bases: TGTGCCAGCAGCCCTACAGGCGAAGGGCAGTTCTTC. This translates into CASSPTGEGQFF.

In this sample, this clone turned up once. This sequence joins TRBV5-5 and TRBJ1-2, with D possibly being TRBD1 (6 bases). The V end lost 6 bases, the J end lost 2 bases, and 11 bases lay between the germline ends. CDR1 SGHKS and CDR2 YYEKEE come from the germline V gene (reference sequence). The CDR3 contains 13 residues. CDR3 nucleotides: TGTGCCAGCATCAGGGGACAAAACTATGGCTACACCTTC. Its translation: CASIRGQNYGYTF.

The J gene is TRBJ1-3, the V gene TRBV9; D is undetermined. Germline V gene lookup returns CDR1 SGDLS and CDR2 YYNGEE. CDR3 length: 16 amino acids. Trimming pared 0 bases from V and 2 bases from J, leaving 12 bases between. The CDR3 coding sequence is TGTGCCAGCAGCGTAGAGCCTTTGGGGACTGGAAACACCATATATTTT. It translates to CASSVEPLGTGNTIYF.

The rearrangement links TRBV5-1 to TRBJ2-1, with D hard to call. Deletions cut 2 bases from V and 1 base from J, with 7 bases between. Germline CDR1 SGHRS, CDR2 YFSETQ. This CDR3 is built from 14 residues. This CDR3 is CASSFTGSYNEQFF. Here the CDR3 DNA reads TGCGCCAGCAGCTTCACGGGTTCCTACAATGAGCAGTTCTTC.

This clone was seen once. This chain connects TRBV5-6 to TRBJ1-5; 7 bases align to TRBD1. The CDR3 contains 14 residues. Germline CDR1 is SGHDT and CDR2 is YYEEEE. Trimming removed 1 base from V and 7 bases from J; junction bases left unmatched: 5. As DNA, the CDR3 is TGTGCCAGCAGCTTGCAGGGGGGCAGGCAGCCCCAGCATTTT. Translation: CASSLQGGRQPQHF.